The TCR beta chain described here comes from a study of T cell changes during pregnancy in multiple sclerosis. This clone was observed a few times. The assay was immunoSEQ multiplex PCR, and TCRdb's table has in-frame clones only and misses some. Of some 20,000 clones in the sample, about 87% were seen once. Germline V lookup: CDR1 MNHNS, CDR2 SASEGT. V was shortened by 1 base and J by 2 bases, with 15 bases between the two germline ends. There are 16 residues in the CDR3. This receptor was obtained from a female donor in good health, enrolled as a control in a pregnancy study. The material sequenced was CD8+ T cells from peripheral blood mononuclear cells, taken in the second trimester of pregnancy. The V and J genes are TRBV6-1 and TRBJ2-7; tentative D call: TRBD1 (6 bases). The CDR3 loop is CASSEGLVRGAYEQYF. As DNA, the CDR3 is TGTGCCAGCAGTGAAGGCTTAGTCAGGGGAGCCTACGAGCAGTACTTC.